This is a list of T cell receptor beta chains from one sample in a study of T cell changes during pregnancy in multiple sclerosis. Repertoires were generated with immunoSEQ multiplex PCR, while TCRdb's copy carries only in-frame clones and drops some. This table holds 40,000 to 45,000 clones, approximately 88% found once. The source material was CD4+ T cells from peripheral blood mononuclear cells, sampled in the first trimester of pregnancy. These receptors originate from a female donor with multiple sclerosis, enrolled in a pregnancy study. Each CDR3 is given with its conserved first and last residue. Fields, in order: J gene, CDR3 length, clone size, V gene, D gene, CDR3 DNA, CDR3 protein. D genes are given only for firm matches. Where a row states a size, it is once, few, many or the class of an expanded clone; other rows omit it.

j_call: TRBJ2-2; cdr3_length: 16; clone_size: NA; v_call: TRBV29-1; d_call: TRBD2; cdr3_nt: TGCAGCGTCCTCGGACTAGCGGGAGGGCCAGGCGGGGAGCTGTTTTTT; cdr3_aa: CSVLGLAGGPGGELFF
j_call: TRBJ1-1; cdr3_length: 13; clone_size: NA; v_call: TRBV27; d_call: NA; cdr3_nt: TGTGCCAGCAGCCTTCAGGGTCTCAACGAAGCTTTCTTT; cdr3_aa: CASSLQGLNEAFF
j_call: TRBJ2-1; cdr3_length: 14; clone_size: NA; v_call: TRBV6-6; d_call: NA; cdr3_nt: TGTGCCAGCAGTTACTCTTCCGGTTTCAATGAGCAGTTCTTC; cdr3_aa: CASSYSSGFNEQFF
j_call: TRBJ1-5; cdr3_length: 16; clone_size: NA; v_call: TRBV2; d_call: NA; cdr3_nt: TGTGCCAGCAGTGTTGAATCGGGGGTCTTGAATCAGCCCCAGCATTTT; cdr3_aa: CASSVESGVLNQPQHF
j_call: TRBJ2-7; cdr3_length: 13; clone_size: NA; v_call: TRBV6-1; d_call: NA; cdr3_nt: TGTGCCAGCGGGCGGACTCTTTCCTACGAGCAGTACTTC; cdr3_aa: CASGRTLSYEQYF
j_call: TRBJ2-3; cdr3_length: 16; clone_size: NA; v_call: TRBV6-1; d_call: TRBD1; cdr3_nt: TGTGCCAGCAGTGTCCGACAGGGAAGGGGCACAGATACGCAGTATTTT; cdr3_aa: CASSVRQGRGTDTQYF
j_call: TRBJ1-1; cdr3_length: 13; clone_size: NA; v_call: TRBV5-4; d_call: TRBD1; cdr3_nt: TGTGCCAGCAGCTCCCTAGGGACAGTTGAAGCTTTCTTT; cdr3_aa: CASSSLGTVEAFF
j_call: TRBJ2-3; cdr3_length: 14; clone_size: NA; v_call: TRBV5-1; d_call: TRBD2; cdr3_nt: TGCGCCAGCAGCGCCTTAGCGGGAGTAGATACGCAGTATTTT; cdr3_aa: CASSALAGVDTQYF
j_call: TRBJ2-7; cdr3_length: 14; clone_size: NA; v_call: TRBV19; d_call: TRBD2; cdr3_nt: TGTGCCAGTAGTACCACGGGGGGATCCTACGAGCAGTACTTC; cdr3_aa: CASSTTGGSYEQYF
j_call: TRBJ2-1; cdr3_length: 18; clone_size: once; v_call: TRBV7-9; d_call: TRBD2; cdr3_nt: TGTGCCAGCAGCCCGGGACTAGCGGGACCAAAAGTTTACAATGAGCAGTTCTTC; cdr3_aa: CASSPGLAGPKVYNEQFF
j_call: TRBJ1-4; cdr3_length: 15; clone_size: NA; v_call: TRBV9; d_call: NA; cdr3_nt: TGTGCCAGCAGCGTAGCCCAACGGTCTAATGAAAAACTGTTTTTT; cdr3_aa: CASSVAQRSNEKLFF
j_call: TRBJ1-1; cdr3_length: 13; clone_size: NA; v_call: TRBV11-2; d_call: NA; cdr3_nt: TGTGCCAGCAGCTCCCAGACACAGGGCCAAGCTTTCTTT; cdr3_aa: CASSSQTQGQAFF
j_call: TRBJ2-1; cdr3_length: 15; clone_size: NA; v_call: TRBV4-3; d_call: TRBD2; cdr3_nt: TGCGCCAGCAGCCAAAGACTAGCGGGAAACAATGAGCAGTTCTTC; cdr3_aa: CASSQRLAGNNEQFF
j_call: TRBJ2-5; cdr3_length: 14; clone_size: NA; v_call: TRBV2; d_call: TRBD2; cdr3_nt: TGTGCCAGCAGCTCTGGACTAGCGCCAGAGACCCAGTACTTC; cdr3_aa: CASSSGLAPETQYF
j_call: TRBJ2-7; cdr3_length: 14; clone_size: NA; v_call: TRBV4-1; d_call: TRBD1; cdr3_nt: TGCGCCAGCAGCTGGGACAGGGGGGAGTGGGAGCAGTACTTC; cdr3_aa: CASSWDRGEWEQYF
j_call: TRBJ2-1; cdr3_length: 15; clone_size: once; v_call: TRBV5-4; d_call: NA; cdr3_nt: TGTGCCAGCAGCTCCGCTAAAAGCTCCTACAATGAGCAGTTCTTC; cdr3_aa: CASSSAKSSYNEQFF
j_call: TRBJ2-1; cdr3_length: 16; clone_size: NA; v_call: TRBV11-1; d_call: TRBD2; cdr3_nt: TGTGCCAGCAGCCCATTACTAGCGGGAAGTTACAATGAGCAGTTCTTC; cdr3_aa: CASSPLLAGSYNEQFF
j_call: TRBJ1-1; cdr3_length: 14; clone_size: NA; v_call: TRBV5-6; d_call: NA; cdr3_nt: TGTGCCAGCAGCTTGGCTGGCAGAAACACTGAAGCTTTCTTT; cdr3_aa: CASSLAGRNTEAFF
j_call: TRBJ1-2; cdr3_length: 14; clone_size: NA; v_call: TRBV14; d_call: NA; cdr3_nt: TGTGCCAGCAGCCAAGAGCAGGGCGGCTATGGCTACATCTTC; cdr3_aa: CASSQEQGGYGYIF
j_call: TRBJ2-5; cdr3_length: 14; clone_size: NA; v_call: TRBV27; d_call: NA; cdr3_nt: TGTGCCAGCAGTTTATGGGGGCTCCAAGAGACCCAGTACTTC; cdr3_aa: CASSLWGLQETQYF
j_call: TRBJ2-2; cdr3_length: 14; clone_size: NA; v_call: TRBV29-1; d_call: TRBD2; cdr3_nt: TGCAGCGTTCGGACTAGCGGAACTACCGGGGAGCTGTTTTTT; cdr3_aa: CSVRTSGTTGELFF
j_call: TRBJ1-2; cdr3_length: 15; clone_size: NA; v_call: TRBV28; d_call: NA; cdr3_nt: TGTGCCAGCAGTTTAAACAGGGTGTATAGGTATGGCTACACCTTC; cdr3_aa: CASSLNRVYRYGYTF
j_call: TRBJ1-4; cdr3_length: 21; clone_size: NA; v_call: TRBV28; d_call: TRBD1; cdr3_nt: TGTGCCAGCAGTTTACGACCCCTCAAGGACAGGGGCCGGGCAACTAATGAAAAACTGTTTTTT; cdr3_aa: CASSLRPLKDRGRATNEKLFF
j_call: TRBJ2-7; cdr3_length: 15; clone_size: few; v_call: TRBV21-1; d_call: NA; cdr3_nt: TGTGCCAGCAGGTGGGAGGACGACCTAACCTACGAGCAGTACTTC; cdr3_aa: CASRWEDDLTYEQYF
j_call: TRBJ2-2; cdr3_length: 16; clone_size: NA; v_call: TRBV4-2; d_call: NA; cdr3_nt: TGTGCCAGCAGCCAAGGAACTAATTCGAACACCGGGGAGCTGTTTTTT; cdr3_aa: CASSQGTNSNTGELFF
j_call: TRBJ1-2; cdr3_length: 13; clone_size: NA; v_call: TRBV18; d_call: NA; cdr3_nt: TGTGCCAGCTCCCCTCCCCAGGGAGGAGGCTACACCTTC; cdr3_aa: CASSPPQGGGYTF
j_call: TRBJ2-7; cdr3_length: 16; clone_size: NA; v_call: TRBV5-6; d_call: TRBD2; cdr3_nt: TGTGCCAGCAGAGGGGGACTAGCGGGGCTGCCCTACGAGCAGTACTTC; cdr3_aa: CASRGGLAGLPYEQYF
j_call: TRBJ2-1; cdr3_length: 22; clone_size: NA; v_call: TRBV28; d_call: TRBD2; cdr3_nt: TGTGCCAGCACCGGATTGTTGCTGGGACTAGCGGGAGGGCAAAGCTCCTACAATGAGCAGTTCTTC; cdr3_aa: CASTGLLLGLAGGQSSYNEQFF
j_call: TRBJ1-1; cdr3_length: 16; clone_size: NA; v_call: TRBV15; d_call: NA; cdr3_nt: TGTGCCACCAGCAGAGATTCGACGGCAGGGAACACTGAAGCTTTCTTT; cdr3_aa: CATSRDSTAGNTEAFF
j_call: TRBJ2-6; cdr3_length: 15; clone_size: NA; v_call: TRBV5-4; d_call: TRBD1; cdr3_nt: TGTGCCAGCAGCGGGACAGGGCCTGGGGCCAACGTCCTGACTTTC; cdr3_aa: CASSGTGPGANVLTF
j_call: TRBJ2-7; cdr3_length: 14; clone_size: NA; v_call: TRBV27; d_call: NA; cdr3_nt: TGTGCCAGCAGTGGGGCAAAAGGGTCCTACGAGCAGTACTTC; cdr3_aa: CASSGAKGSYEQYF
j_call: TRBJ2-7; cdr3_length: 15; clone_size: once; v_call: TRBV7-8; d_call: TRBD1; cdr3_nt: TGTGCCAGCAGCTCCGACAGGGTACCCTCCTACGAGCAGTACTTC; cdr3_aa: CASSSDRVPSYEQYF